These T cell receptor beta chains were read from a single sample in a study of blood T cell repertoires in COVID-19. TCRdb's table, derived via immunoSEQ multiplex PCR, lists solely in-frame clones and lacks some. This table holds about 99,000 clones, about 90% found once. Sequenced input: peripheral blood. The receptors shown here come from a human donor in a cohort sampled during active COVID-19. Each CDR3 is given with its conserved first and last residue. The order of the fields is clone size, D gene, J gene, V gene, CDR3 protein, CDR3 DNA. D genes are given only for firm matches. Only some rows state a clone size, as once, few, many or a class for expanded clones.

.,TRBD2,TRBJ2-1,TRBV5-1,CASSSLAGGQSEQFF,TGCGCCAGCAGCTCCCTAGCGGGAGGGCAGAGTGAGCAGTTCTTC
few,.,TRBJ1-4,TRBV7-8,CASSAKIGGEKLFF,TGTGCCAGCAGCGCGAAAATAGGGGGAGAAAAACTGTTTTTT
.,.,TRBJ1-1,TRBV5-6,CASSLDEVLNTEAFF,TGTGCCAGCAGCTTGGATGAGGTCTTGAACACTGAAGCTTTCTTT
once,TRBD2,TRBJ2-7,TRBV7-2,CASSLVGLAGASYEQYF,TGTGCCAGCAGCTTAGTAGGGCTAGCGGGGGCCTCCTACGAGCAGTACTTC
.,TRBD2,TRBJ2-2,TRBV2,CASSEIAGGPGELFF,TGTGCCAGCAGTGAAATAGCGGGGGGCCCCGGGGAGCTGTTTTTT
.,.,TRBJ1-1,TRBV28,CASSLSAGMNTEAFF,TGTGCCAGCAGTTTATCAGCAGGGATGAACACTGAAGCTTTCTTT
.,.,TRBJ2-7,TRBV27,CASSLKTGYEQYF,TGTGCCAGCAGCTTAAAGACAGGCTACGAGCAGTACTTC
.,.,TRBJ2-7,TRBV20-1,CSASQSVLYEQYF,TGCAGTGCTAGTCAAAGCGTACTCTACGAGCAGTACTTC
once,.,TRBJ2-5,TRBV6-1,CASSEGDRTQYF,TGTGCCAGCAGTGAAGGTGACAGGACCCAGTACTTC
.,.,TRBJ2-2,TRBV19,CASSLEGLTPGELFF,TGTGCCAGTAGTTTGGAGGGGTTGACCCCCGGGGAGCTGTTTTTT
once,.,TRBJ2-7,TRBV5-1,CASSFWTSDYEQYF,TGCGCCAGCAGCTTCTGGACTTCGGACTACGAGCAGTACTTC
.,TRBD1,TRBJ2-7,TRBV2,CASRATGGYEQYF,TGTGCCAGCAGAGCGACAGGGGGCTACGAGCAGTACTTC
.,TRBD2,TRBJ2-1,TRBV2,CASSESAGLAGIF,TGTGCCAGCAGTGAATCCGCGGGACTAGCGGGGATCTTC
.,TRBD2,TRBJ2-3,TRBV2,CASSSRLAGGPYTQYF,TGTGCCAGCAGTTCCCGACTAGCGGGGGGGCCCTATACGCAGTATTTT
.,TRBD2,TRBJ2-3,TRBV5-1,CASSLTSGVSTDTQYF,TGCGCCAGCAGCTTGACTAGCGGGGTTAGCACAGATACGCAGTATTTT
.,TRBD1,TRBJ1-2,TRBV2,CASSEVRQGNGYTF,TGTGCCAGCAGTGAAGTAAGACAGGGCAATGGCTACACCTTC